Presented here are 28 T cell receptor beta chains from one specimen sequenced in a study of Ad26.COV2.S vaccination and SARS-CoV-2 variants. Treatment here: about 20 received Ad26.COV2.S at low or high dose, single or two shots; 5 received placebo; per-sample allocation not given. The samples were gathered on day 63 after the first injection of vaccine or placebo. Profiled with immunoSEQ multiplex PCR; TCRdb holds only in-frame clones, not every one. The sample consists of approximately 350,000 clones, around 90% of them appearing once. The starting material was peripheral blood, obtained in a trial of Ad26.COV2.S vaccine versus placebo. These receptors were obtained from a person between 18 and 60 years old who received the Ad26.COV2.S COVID-19 vaccine or a placebo.

To note about this clone: The junction differs from germline at one of its ends, possibly a read error. The V and J genes are TRBV7-7 and TRBJ2-7; maybe TRBD1 (6 bases). In germline, CDR1 is SSHAT, CDR2 FNYEAQ (reference sequence). The CDR3 runs to 14 residues. The CDR3 is CASSPNRDSYEQYF. The CDR3 DNA follows: TGTGCTAGCAGCCCTAACAGGGACTCCTACGAGCAGTACTTC.

Concerning this clone: Other DNA sequences in this specimen translate into the identical CDR3. The chain employs TRBV9 and TRBJ1-5, with D maybe TRBD1 (5 bases). This CDR3 comprises 14 residues. The V gene lost 0 bases and the J gene lost 4 bases, with 8 bases spanning the gap. Germline CDR1 SGDLS, CDR2 YYNGEE. This chain's CDR3 is CASSVAGRNQPQHF. The CDR3 bases are TGTGCCAGCAGCGTAGCGGGACGGAATCAGCCCCAGCATTTT.

The CDR3 is CAWSVGGGPLHF. The CDR3 DNA sequence: TGTGCCTGGAGTGTGGGAGGAGGCCCCCTCCACTTT. The rearrangement links TRBV30 to TRBJ1-6; the D is unclear. The germline CDR1 and CDR2 sequences are GTSNPN and SVGIG (reference sequence). V was shortened by 0 bases and J by 13 bases, with 10 bases between the two germline ends. The length of the CDR3 is 12 residues.

Here the CDR3 DNA reads TGTGCCAGCTCACCATACGTCAGTTATAGCAATCAGCCCCAGCATTTT. This gives the protein CASSPYVSYSNQPQHF. This sequence joins TRBV18 and TRBJ1-5; no clear D. The V gene lost 2 bases and the J gene lost 0 bases, with 11 bases spanning the gap. In germline, CDR1 is KGHSH, CDR2 LQKENI. The CDR3 is 16 residues long. Together with reference TRBV18 and TRBJ1-5, the CDR3 gives the full variable domain: NAGVMQNPRHLVRRRGQEARLRCSPMKGHSHVYWYRQLPEEGLKFMVYLQKENIIDESGMPKERFSAEFPKEGPSILRIQQVVRGDSAAYFCASSPYVSYSNQPQHFGDGTRLSIL.

CDR3 amino acids: CAITFRAGGELFF. In DNA form, the CDR3 reads TGTGCCATCACTTTCAGGGCCGGCGGGGAGCTGTTTTTT. The chain links TRBV10-3 to TRBJ2-2; perhaps TRBD1 as D (5 bases). Germline V gene sequence: CDR1 ENHRY, CDR2 SYGVKD. The CDR3 extends over 13 amino acids. V shed 7 bases and J shed 7 bases, with 13 bases lying between them.

The V gene is TRBV12-3 or TRBV12-4, the J gene TRBJ1-1; D is ambiguous. CDR3 size: 13 residues. Trimming shortened V by 2 bases and J by 1 base, and 5 bases separated the two germline ends. The CDR3 sequence: CASSLRRNTEAFF. The DNA for the CDR3 is TGTGCCAGCAGTTTACGGAGGAACACTGAAGCTTTCTTT.

The V gene is TRBV18, the J gene TRBJ2-5; D gene unclear. V was shortened by 0 bases and J by 2 bases, with 4 bases between the two germline ends. This CDR3 spans 13 amino acids. Germline V gene data show CDR1 as KGHSH and CDR2 as LQKENI. In DNA form, the CDR3 reads TGTGCCAGCTCACCACCCATACAAGAGACCCAGTACTTC. It translates to CASSPPIQETQYF.

V is TRBV6-5 and J is TRBJ1-1; TRBD1 agrees at 7 bases. This CDR3 is built from 12 residues. The J segment lost 7 bases and the V segment lost 4 bases, leaving 3 bases of the junction unmatched. Germline values: CDR1 MNHEY, CDR2 SVGAGI. CDR3 nucleotide sequence: TGTGCCAGCAGTTTGACAGGGATTGAAGCTTTCTTT. It yields the protein CASSLTGIEAFF.

The genes are TRBV5-4 and TRBJ1-6; D is possibly TRBD1 (5 bases). This CDR3 comprises 14 residues. From germline, CDR1 is SGHNT and CDR2 YYREEE (reference sequence). V was cut by 4 bases and J by 7 bases, with 12 bases left in between. The CDR3: CASSHRDSNSPLHF. DNA for the CDR3: TGTGCCAGCAGCCACCGGGACTCCAATTCACCCCTCCACTTT.

The chain links TRBV5-6 to TRBJ2-1, with D perhaps being TRBD1 or TRBD2 (5 bases each). This CDR3 has 15 amino acids. The germline gives CDR1 SGHDT, CDR2 YYEEEE. V was pared by 5 bases and J by 5 bases, with 17 bases between. CDR3 nucleotides: TGTGCCAGCAGTTCAATCCCGACAGCGGACAATGAGCAGTTCTTC. Amino acids: CASSSIPTADNEQFF.

The chain joins TRBV27 to TRBJ1-1; tentative D call: TRBD1 (5 bases). The CDR3 spans 14 residues. V dropped 6 bases and J dropped 7 bases, with 18 bases sitting between them. The germline gives CDR1 MNHEY, CDR2 SMNVEV (reference sequence). CDR3 in DNA: TGTGCCAGCAGGAGCCTTGGCCTGAGGGGTGAAGCTTTCTTT. Protein: CASRSLGLRGEAFF.

The rearrangement uses TRBV5-8 and TRBJ1-1; D call uncertain. The CDR3 contains 15 residues. CDR1 and CDR2 (germline): SGHTS, YDEGEE. The ends were cut back, 4 bases at V and 1 base at J, with 14 bases in the middle. The DNA for the CDR3 is TGTGCCAGCAGCATTATTGCAGGCGCGAACACTGAAGCTTTCTTT. It encodes CASSIIAGANTEAFF.

DNA for the CDR3: TGTGCCAGCAGCCCCACAGGGGTGGGGCGCGGGAACACCATATATTTT. Protein sequence: CASSPTGVGRGNTIYF. The chain is built from TRBV5-5 and TRBJ1-3, with 7 bases fitting TRBD1. CDR1 and CDR2 from the germline V gene are SGHKS and YYEKEE (reference sequence). Losses at the gene ends were 4 bases for V and 7 bases for J; bases not matched to a gene: 14. CDR3 length: 16 amino acids.

The chain joins TRBV7-9 to TRBJ1-1; no reliable D call. The CDR3 covers 16 residues. V was clipped by 8 bases and J by 4 bases, with 23 bases between them. Germline CDR1 is SEHNR and CDR2 is FQNEAQ (reference sequence). As DNA, the CDR3 is TGTGCCAGCGCCGGACGGTTTGGCAGCACGGGCACTGAAGCTTTCTTT. Translated, it gives CASAGRFGSTGTEAFF. Looking up the rest from reference TRBV7-9 and TRBJ1-1 gives the full variable domain: DTGVSQNPRHKITKRGQNVTFRCDPISEHNRLYWYRQTLGQGPEFLTYFQNEAQLEKSRLLSDRFSAERPKGSFSTLEIQRTEQGDSAMYLCASAGRFGSTGTEAFFGQGTRLTVV.

CDR3 region: CAWSVVRARRETQYF. The DNA for the CDR3 is TGTGCCTGGAGTGTAGTGCGGGCCCGACGGGAGACCCAGTACTTC. The chain is built from TRBV30 and TRBJ2-5; possibly TRBD2 for D (5 bases). Germline CDR1 GTSNPN, CDR2 SVGIG (reference sequence). The CDR3 totals 15 residues. The V gene lost 0 bases and the J gene lost 5 bases, with 16 bases spanning the gap. The variable domain in full, with the rest retrieved from reference TRBV30 and TRBJ2-5, is SQTIHQWPATLVQPVGSPLSLECTVEGTSNPNLYWYRQAAGRGLQLLFYSVGIGQISSEVPQNLSASRPQDRQFILSSKKLLLSDSGFYLCAWSVVRARRETQYFGPGTRLLVL.

The CDR3 nucleotides read TGTGCCAGCAGCGCGGGACTGGAGCAGTTCTTC. It yields the protein CASSAGLEQFF. The chain uses TRBV7-3 and TRBJ2-1; a possible D gene is TRBD2 (6 bases). The CDR3 has 11 residues. Germline V gene sequence: CDR1 SGHTA, CDR2 FQGTGA. The ends were cut back, 5 bases at V and 10 bases at J, with 9 bases in the middle.

The chain recombines TRBV7-9 with TRBJ2-3; D might be TRBD1 (6 bases). The CDR3 has 17 amino acids. Germline assignment: CDR1 SEHNR and CDR2 FQNEAQ (reference sequence). V lost 5 bases to trimming and J lost 2 bases, with 20 bases between them. This chain's CDR3 is CASSTQPGTLYTDTQYF. The CDR3 DNA follows: TGTGCCAGCAGCACGCAGCCGGGGACACTATACACAGATACGCAGTATTTT.

The gene calls are TRBV7-9 and TRBJ1-2; D not certain. Germline V lookup: CDR1 SEHNR, CDR2 FQNEAQ (reference sequence). CDR3 length equals 13 residues. Trimming took off 2 bases at V and 8 bases at J, with 12 bases between the two ends. The CDR3, as DNA: TGTGCCAGCAGCTTACGGCTTCCTGGGGGCTACACCTTC. This translates into CASSLRLPGGYTF.

This clone appeared once. This chain uses TRBV14 with TRBJ1-1; D might be TRBD1 (5 bases). V lost 0 bases to trimming and J lost 3 bases, with 11 bases between them. The CDR3 has 15 amino acids. CDR1 and CDR2 (germline): SGHDN, FVKESK. CDR3 protein: CASSQEGVEYTEAFF. The CDR3 DNA reads as TGTGCCAGCAGCCAAGAAGGGGTGGAATACACTGAAGCTTTCTTT.

This rearrangement joins TRBV9 to TRBJ1-3; unclear D gene. Germline V gene lookup returns CDR1 SGDLS and CDR2 YYNGEE. This CDR3 has 17 residues. Trimming removed 0 bases from V and 0 bases from J, with 13 bases in between. The CDR3 DNA reads as TGTGCCAGCAGCGTAGGACCTGGGAGCTCCTCTGGAAACACCATATATTTT. This translates into CASSVGPGSSSGNTIYF.

The chain uses TRBV5-1 and TRBJ1-1, with D tentatively TRBD1 (6 bases). CDR3 length: 15 amino acids. V was shortened by 0 bases and J by 5 bases, with 14 bases between the two germline ends. Per germline, CDR1 SGHRS and CDR2 YFSETQ. CDR3 protein: CASSLDTGRWTEAFF. DNA of the CDR3: TGCGCCAGCAGCTTGGATACAGGGAGGTGGACTGAAGCTTTCTTT.

The chain recombines TRBV7-9 with TRBJ2-1; 9 bases map to TRBD1. The germline V gene has CDR1 SEHNR and CDR2 FQNEAQ (reference sequence). V gave up 0 bases and J gave up 6 bases; unmatched junction bases: 9. The CDR3 consists of 17 residues. The chain's CDR3 is CASSLAASGTGINEQFF. CDR3 bases: TGTGCCAGCAGCTTAGCGGCATCAGGGACAGGGATCAATGAGCAGTTCTTC.

V and J are TRBV7-9 and TRBJ2-7; the match to TRBD2 covers 10 bases. V was clipped by 5 bases and J by 0 bases; unmatched bases: 4. Germline V gene lookup returns CDR1 SEHNR and CDR2 FQNEAQ (reference sequence). CDR3 length: 15 residues. The CDR3 coding sequence is TGTGCCAGCAGCCCGGGACTAGCGAACTCCTACGAGCAGTACTTC. As protein: CASSPGLANSYEQYF. The variable domain in full, completed from reference TRBV7-9 and TRBJ2-7, reads DTGVSQNPRHKITKRGQNVTFRCDPISEHNRLYWYRQTLGQGPEFLTYFQNEAQLEKSRLLSDRFSAERPKGSFSTLEIQRTEQGDSAMYLCASSPGLANSYEQYFGPGTRLTVT.

The chain employs TRBV7-6 and TRBJ2-3; 9 bases line up with TRBD2. Germline V gene sequence: CDR1 SGHVS, CDR2 FNYEAQ. Trimming cost V 1 base and J 4 bases; bases outside gene matches: 6. This CDR3 has 16 residues. CDR3 sequence: CASSLVPSGVPDTQYF. CDR3 DNA sequence: TGTGCCAGCAGCTTAGTCCCTAGCGGGGTACCAGATACGCAGTATTTT.

This clone has only one observation. The J gene is TRBJ1-1, the V gene TRBV30, with D perhaps matching TRBD1 (6 bases). V lost 4 bases and J lost 0, with 9 bases in between. Germline-derived CDR1 and CDR2 are GTSNPN and SVGIG (reference sequence). The CDR3 covers 13 residues. In DNA form, the CDR3 reads TGTGCCTGGACAAGGGGGATGAACACTGAAGCTTTCTTT. This gives the protein CAWTRGMNTEAFF.

The chain carries TRBV5-1 and TRBJ1-1; D unclear. The ends were cut back, 5 bases at V and 4 bases at J, with 12 bases in the middle. This CDR3 contains 13 residues. Germline V gene data show CDR1 as SGHRS and CDR2 as YFSETQ. The CDR3 nucleotides read TGCGCCAGCAGGATTCTCGATGCCACTGAAGCTTTCTTT. Its translation is CASRILDATEAFF.

In this sample, this clone turned up once. J is TRBJ1-4 and V is TRBV13; D gene ambiguous. This CDR3 region has 16 residues. V was pared by 0 bases and J by 7 bases, with 15 bases between. CDR1 and CDR2 (germline): PRHDT, FYEKMQ (reference sequence). CDR3 in DNA: TGTGCCAGCAGCTTAGGACCCCCACCTGGGGTTGAAAAACTGTTTTTT. Its protein product is CASSLGPPPGVEKLFF.

The J gene is TRBJ1-1, the V gene TRBV25-1; possibly TRBD1 for D (6 bases). CDR3 size: 17 residues. Trimming cost V 2 bases and J 4 bases, with 20 bases left between them. CDR1 and CDR2 from the germline V gene are MGHDK and SYGVNS. The DNA for the CDR3 is TGTGCCAGCAGTGAAAACCGACAGGTGGGTTTATTCACTGAAGCTTTCTTT. Its translation: CASSENRQVGLFTEAFF.